This TCR beta chain emerged from a study of blood T cell repertoires in COVID-19. Study at large: The samples span acute and convalescent COVID-19 from the United States, Italy and Spain.

The table came from immunoSEQ multiplex PCR; TCRdb's copy has only in-frame clones and leaves some out. In the table there are about 150,000 clones, over 80% of which are singletons. Germline-derived CDR1 and CDR2 are LGHDT and YNNKEL (reference sequence). The CDR3 extends over 16 amino acids. Trimming stripped 3 bases from V and 2 bases from J, with 15 bases between. This chain uses TRBV3-1 (or the pseudogene TRBV3-2) with TRBJ2-3; D perhaps matches TRBD1 (6 bases). This TCR was sampled from a woman aged 55-70 years with acute or convalescent COVID-19. Sequenced: peripheral blood. The CDR3 protein is CASSQGAAANTDTQYF. The CDR3 DNA reads as TGTGCCAGCAGCCAGGGGGCTGCGGCAAACACAGATACGCAGTATTTT.